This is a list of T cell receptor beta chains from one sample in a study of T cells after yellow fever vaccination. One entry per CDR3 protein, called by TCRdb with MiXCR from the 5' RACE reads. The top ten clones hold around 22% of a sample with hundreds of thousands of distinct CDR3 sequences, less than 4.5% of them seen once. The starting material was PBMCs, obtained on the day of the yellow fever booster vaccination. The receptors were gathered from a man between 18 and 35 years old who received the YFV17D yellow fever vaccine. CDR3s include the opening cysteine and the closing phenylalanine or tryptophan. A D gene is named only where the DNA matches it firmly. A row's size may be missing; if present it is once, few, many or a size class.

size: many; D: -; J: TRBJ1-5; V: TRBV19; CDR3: CASSIVVGGSNQPQHF; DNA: TGTGCCAGTAGTATAGTGGTCGGAGGGAGCAATCAGCCCCAGCATTTT
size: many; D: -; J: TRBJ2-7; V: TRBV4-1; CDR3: CASRYRGQGGTYEQYF; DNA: TGCGCCAGCAGATACCGGGGCCAGGGGGGGACCTACGAGCAGTACTTC
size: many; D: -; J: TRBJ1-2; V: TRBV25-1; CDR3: CASSVRANYGYTF; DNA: TGTGCCAGCAGTGTCCGAGCTAACTATGGCTACACCTTC
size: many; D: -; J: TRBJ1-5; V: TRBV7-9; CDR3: CASSSERGIGNQPQHF; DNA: TGTGCCAGCAGCTCTGAGCGGGGCATTGGCAATCAGCCCCAGCATTTT
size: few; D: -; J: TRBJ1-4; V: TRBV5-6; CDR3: CASSPFGEVMEKLFF; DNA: TGTGCCAGCAGCCCCTTCGGGGAGGTAATGGAAAAACTGTTTTTT
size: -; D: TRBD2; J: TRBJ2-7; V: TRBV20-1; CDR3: CSAWTSGGGEQYF; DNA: TGCAGTGCATGGACTAGCGGGGGGGGCGAGCAGTACTTC
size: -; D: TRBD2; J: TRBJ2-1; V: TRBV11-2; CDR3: CASSLNGGTYNEQFF; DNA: TGTGCCAGCAGCTTAAACGGGGGGACCTACAATGAGCAGTTCTTC
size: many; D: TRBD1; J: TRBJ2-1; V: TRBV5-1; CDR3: CASSSGTGGRNEQFF; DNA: TGCGCCAGCAGCTCCGGGACAGGGGGCCGGAATGAGCAGTTCTTC
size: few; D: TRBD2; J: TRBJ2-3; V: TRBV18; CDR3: CASSPTSGGAGDTQYF; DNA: TGTGCCAGCTCACCGACTAGCGGGGGGGCCGGAGATACGCAGTATTTT
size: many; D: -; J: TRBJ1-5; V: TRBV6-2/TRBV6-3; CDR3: CASSYEVGLPQHF; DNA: TGTGCCAGCAGTTACGAAGTAGGGCTGCCCCAGCATTTT
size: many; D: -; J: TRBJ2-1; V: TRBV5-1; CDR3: CASSLDRGLDEQFF; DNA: TGCGCCAGCAGCTTGGACCGGGGGCTCGATGAGCAGTTCTTC
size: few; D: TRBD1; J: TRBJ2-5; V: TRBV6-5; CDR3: CASSNVDRVETQYF; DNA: TGTGCCAGCAGTAACGTGGACAGGGTGGAGACCCAGTACTTC
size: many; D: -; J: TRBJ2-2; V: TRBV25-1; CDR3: CASSEMGETGELFF; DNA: TGTGCCAGCAGTGAGATGGGGGAAACCGGGGAGCTGTTTTTT
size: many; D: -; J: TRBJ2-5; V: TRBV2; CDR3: CASSERLPGETQYF; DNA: TGTGCCAGCAGTGAAAGACTTCCCGGGGAGACCCAGTACTTC
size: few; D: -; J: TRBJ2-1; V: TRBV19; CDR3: CASSIHRTPDNEQFF; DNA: TGTGCCAGTAGTATACACAGAACCCCTGACAATGAGCAGTTCTTC
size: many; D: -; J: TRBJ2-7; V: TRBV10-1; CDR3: CASSEKRITSEQYF; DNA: TGCGCCAGCAGTGAGAAAAGGATTACGAGCGAGCAGTACTTC
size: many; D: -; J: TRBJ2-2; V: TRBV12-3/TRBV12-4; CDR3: CASSSGELFF; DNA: TGTGCCAGCAGTTCCGGGGAGCTGTTTTTT
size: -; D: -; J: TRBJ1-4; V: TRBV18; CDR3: CAGQEIATNEKLFF; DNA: TGTGCCGGCCAGGAAATCGCAACTAATGAAAAACTGTTTTTT
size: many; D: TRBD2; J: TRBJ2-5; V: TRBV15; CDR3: CATSRDRGGETQYF; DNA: TGTGCCACCAGCAGAGATCGGGGGGGGGAGACCCAGTACTTC
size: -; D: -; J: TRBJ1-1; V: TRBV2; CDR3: CASSRGEAFF; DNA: TGTGCCAGCAGCCGGGGTGAAGCTTTCTTT
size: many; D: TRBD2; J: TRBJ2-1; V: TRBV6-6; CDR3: CASSHTTSGHEQFF; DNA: TGTGCCAGCAGTCACACAACTAGCGGCCATGAGCAGTTCTTC
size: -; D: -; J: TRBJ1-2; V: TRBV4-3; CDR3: CASSQAPGPYYGYTF; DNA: TGCGCCAGCAGCCAAGCACCAGGGCCCTACTATGGCTACACCTTC
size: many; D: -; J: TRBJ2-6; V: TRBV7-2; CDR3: CASSRYSLGANVLTF; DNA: TGTGCCAGCAGCCGTTACAGTCTTGGGGCCAACGTCCTGACTTTC
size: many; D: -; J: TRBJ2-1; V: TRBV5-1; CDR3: CASSVTGFTSYNEQFF; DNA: TGCGCCAGCAGCGTTACAGGTTTTACCTCCTACAATGAGCAGTTCTTC
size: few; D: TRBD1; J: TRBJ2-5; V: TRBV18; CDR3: CASSSRGNKETQYF; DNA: TGTGCCAGCTCATCCAGGGGGAACAAAGAGACCCAGTACTTC
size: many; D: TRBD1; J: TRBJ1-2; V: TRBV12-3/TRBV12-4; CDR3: CASSWGSTGGNYGYTF; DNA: TGTGCCAGCTCTTGGGGTTCGACAGGGGGAAACTATGGCTACACCTTC
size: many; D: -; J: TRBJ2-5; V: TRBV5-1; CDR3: CASSLALLRGRLGETQYF; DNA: TGCGCCAGCAGCTTGGCATTGCTCCGGGGCCGGCTGGGGGAGACCCAGTACTTC
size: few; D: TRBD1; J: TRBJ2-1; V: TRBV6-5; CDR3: CASSPTGGRYNEQFF; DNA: TGTGCCAGCAGTCCAACAGGGGGAAGGTACAATGAGCAGTTCTTC
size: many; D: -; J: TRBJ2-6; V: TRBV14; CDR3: CASSQVGFSGANVLTF; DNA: TGTGCCAGCAGCCAAGTAGGCTTTTCTGGGGCCAACGTCCTGACTTTC
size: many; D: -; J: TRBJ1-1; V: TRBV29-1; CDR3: CSVRPMNTEAFF; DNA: TGCAGCGTCCGACCCATGAACACTGAAGCTTTCTTT
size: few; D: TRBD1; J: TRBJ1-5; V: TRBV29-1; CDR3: CSVATGGSQPQHF; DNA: TGCAGCGTAGCTACAGGGGGAAGTCAGCCCCAGCATTTT
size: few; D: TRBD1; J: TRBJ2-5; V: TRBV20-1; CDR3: CSCTGGAETQYF; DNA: TGCAGTTGTACAGGGGGCGCCGAGACCCAGTACTTC
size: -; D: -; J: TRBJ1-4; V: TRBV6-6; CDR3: CASITGPSEKLFF; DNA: TGTGCCAGCATAACAGGACCTTCCGAAAAACTGTTTTTT
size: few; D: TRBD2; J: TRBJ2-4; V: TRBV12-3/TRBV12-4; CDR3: CASSPGTIAGTAKNIQYF; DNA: TGTGCCAGCAGCCCCGGGACGATAGCGGGGACTGCCAAAAACATTCAGTACTTC
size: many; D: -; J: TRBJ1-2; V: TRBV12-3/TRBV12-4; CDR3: CASSLRRDYGYTF; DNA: TGTGCCAGCAGTTTAAGACGGGACTATGGCTACACCTTC
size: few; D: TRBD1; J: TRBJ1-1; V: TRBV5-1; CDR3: CASRAGTVGDTEAFF; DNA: TGCGCCAGCAGAGCCGGGACAGTGGGTGATACTGAAGCTTTCTTT
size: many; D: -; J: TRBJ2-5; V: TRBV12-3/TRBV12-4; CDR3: CASSPPRVETQYF; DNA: TGTGCCAGCAGTCCCCCACGGGTGGAGACCCAGTACTTC
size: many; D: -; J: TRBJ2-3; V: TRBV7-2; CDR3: CASSFGGASTDTQYF; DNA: TGTGCCAGCAGCTTCGGCGGAGCTAGCACAGATACGCAGTATTTT
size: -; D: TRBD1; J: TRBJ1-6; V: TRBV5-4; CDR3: CASSSGQSYNRSPLHF; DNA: TGTGCCAGCAGCTCGGGACAGAGCTATAATCGGTCACCCCTCCACTTT
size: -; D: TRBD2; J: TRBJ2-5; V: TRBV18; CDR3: CASSPGGGMETQYF; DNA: TGTGCCAGCTCACCAGGCGGGGGGATGGAGACCCAGTACTTC
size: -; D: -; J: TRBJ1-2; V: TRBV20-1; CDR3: CSASQRVGGYTF; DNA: TGCAGTGCCTCACAGCGGGTGGGGGGCTACACCTTC
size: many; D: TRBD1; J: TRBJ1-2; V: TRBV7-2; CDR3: CASSWGQEGGYTF; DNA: TGTGCCAGCAGCTGGGGACAGGAAGGTGGCTACACCTTC
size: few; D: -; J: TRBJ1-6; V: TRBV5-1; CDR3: CASSWGLSSYNSPLHF; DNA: TGCGCCAGCAGCTGGGGACTTAGCTCCTATAATTCACCCCTCCACTTT
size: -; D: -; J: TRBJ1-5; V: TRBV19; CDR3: CASSIRQDQPQHF; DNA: TGTGCCAGTAGTATCCGACAGGATCAGCCCCAGCATTTT
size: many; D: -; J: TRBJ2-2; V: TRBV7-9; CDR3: CATGRLLGTGELFF; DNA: TGTGCCACCGGTCGGTTGCTTGGCACCGGGGAGCTGTTTTTT
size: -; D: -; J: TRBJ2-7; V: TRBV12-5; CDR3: CASGLSADAQGHEQYF; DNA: TGTGCTAGTGGTTTGTCTGCCGACGCGCAGGGCCACGAGCAGTACTTC